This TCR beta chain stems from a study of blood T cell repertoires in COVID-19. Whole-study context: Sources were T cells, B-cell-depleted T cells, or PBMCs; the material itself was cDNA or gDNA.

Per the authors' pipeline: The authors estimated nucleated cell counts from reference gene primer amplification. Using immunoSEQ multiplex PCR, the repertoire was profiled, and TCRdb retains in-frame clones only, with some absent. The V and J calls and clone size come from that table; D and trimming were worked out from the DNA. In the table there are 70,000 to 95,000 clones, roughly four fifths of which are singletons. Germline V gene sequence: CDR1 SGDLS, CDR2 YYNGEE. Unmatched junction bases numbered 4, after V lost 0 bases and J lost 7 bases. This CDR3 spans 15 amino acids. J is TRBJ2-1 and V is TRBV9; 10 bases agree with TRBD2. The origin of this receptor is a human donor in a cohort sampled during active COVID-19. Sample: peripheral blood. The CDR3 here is CASSVDSGGWNEQFF. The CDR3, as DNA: TGTGCCAGCAGCGTAGATAGCGGGGGGTGGAATGAGCAGTTCTTC.